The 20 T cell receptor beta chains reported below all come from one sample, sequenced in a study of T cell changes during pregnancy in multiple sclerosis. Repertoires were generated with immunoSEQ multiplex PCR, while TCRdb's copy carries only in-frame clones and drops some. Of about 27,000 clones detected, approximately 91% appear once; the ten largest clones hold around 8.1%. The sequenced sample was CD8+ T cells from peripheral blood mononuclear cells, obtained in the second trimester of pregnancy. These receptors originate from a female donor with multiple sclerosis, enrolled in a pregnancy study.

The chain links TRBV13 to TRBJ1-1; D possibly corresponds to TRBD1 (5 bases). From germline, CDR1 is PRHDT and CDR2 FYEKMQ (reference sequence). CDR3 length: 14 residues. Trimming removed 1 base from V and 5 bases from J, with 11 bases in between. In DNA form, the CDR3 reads TGTGCCAGCAGCTTAGTGGGGGGAGGAACTGAAGCTTTCTTT. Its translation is CASSLVGGGTEAFF.

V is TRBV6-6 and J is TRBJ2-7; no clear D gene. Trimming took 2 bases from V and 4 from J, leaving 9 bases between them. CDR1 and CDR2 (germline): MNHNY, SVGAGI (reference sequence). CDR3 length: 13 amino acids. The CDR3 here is CASSYPDGYEQYF. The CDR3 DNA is TGTGCCAGCAGTTACCCCGACGGGTACGAGCAGTACTTC.

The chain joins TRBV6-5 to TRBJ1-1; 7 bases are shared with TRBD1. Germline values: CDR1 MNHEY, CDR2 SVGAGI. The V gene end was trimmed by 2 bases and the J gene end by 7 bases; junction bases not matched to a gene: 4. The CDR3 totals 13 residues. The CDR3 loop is CASSYTGVIEAFF. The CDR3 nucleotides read TGTGCCAGCAGTTACACAGGGGTTATTGAAGCTTTCTTT.

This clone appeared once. CDR3 protein: CASSLSGSGADTGELFF. The CDR3 region has the DNA TGTGCCAGCAGCCTTTCTGGTAGCGGGGCCGACACCGGGGAGCTGTTTTTT. This chain connects TRBV9 to TRBJ2-2, with 8 bases matching TRBD2. The CDR3 is made up of 17 amino acids. Germline trimming cut 4 bases from V and 3 bases from J; bases unmatched to any gene: 11. The germline V gene encodes CDR1 SGDLS and CDR2 YYNGEE.

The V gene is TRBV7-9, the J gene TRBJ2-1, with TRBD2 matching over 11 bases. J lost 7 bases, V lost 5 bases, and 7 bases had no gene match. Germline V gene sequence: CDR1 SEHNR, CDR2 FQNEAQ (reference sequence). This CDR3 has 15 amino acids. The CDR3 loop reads CASSIPGLAENEQFF. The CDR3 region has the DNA TGTGCCAGCAGCATCCCGGGACTAGCGGAGAATGAGCAGTTCTTC.

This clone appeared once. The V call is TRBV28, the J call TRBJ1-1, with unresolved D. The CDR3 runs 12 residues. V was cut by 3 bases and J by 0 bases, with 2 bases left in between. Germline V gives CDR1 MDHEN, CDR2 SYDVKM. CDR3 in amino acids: CASSFMNTEAFF. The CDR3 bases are TGTGCCAGCAGTTTTATGAACACTGAAGCTTTCTTT.

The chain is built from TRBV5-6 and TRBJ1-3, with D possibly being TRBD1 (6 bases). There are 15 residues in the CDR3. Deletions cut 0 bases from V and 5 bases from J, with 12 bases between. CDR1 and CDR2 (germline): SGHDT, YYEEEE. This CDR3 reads CASSLVVRGRNTIYF. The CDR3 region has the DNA TGTGCCAGCAGCTTGGTGGTCAGGGGCAGAAACACCATATATTTT. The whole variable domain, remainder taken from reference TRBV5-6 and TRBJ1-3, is DAGVTQSPTHLIKTRGQQVTLRCSPKSGHDTVSWYQQALGQGPQFIFQYYEEEERQRGNFPDRFSGHQFPNYSSELNVNALLLGDSALYLCASSLVVRGRNTIYFGEGSWLTVV.

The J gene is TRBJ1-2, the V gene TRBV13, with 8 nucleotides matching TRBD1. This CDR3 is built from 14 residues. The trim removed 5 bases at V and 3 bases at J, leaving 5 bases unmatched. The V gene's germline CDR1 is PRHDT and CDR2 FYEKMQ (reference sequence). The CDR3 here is CASSRQGWDYGYTF. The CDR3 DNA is TGTGCCAGCAGCCGACAGGGGTGGGACTATGGCTACACCTTC.

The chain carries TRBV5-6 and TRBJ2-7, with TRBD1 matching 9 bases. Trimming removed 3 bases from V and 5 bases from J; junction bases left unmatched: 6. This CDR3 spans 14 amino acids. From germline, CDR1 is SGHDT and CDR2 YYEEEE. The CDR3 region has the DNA TGTGCCAGCAGCTGGGGACAGGGTGAGAACGAGCAGTACTTC. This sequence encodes CASSWGQGENEQYF.

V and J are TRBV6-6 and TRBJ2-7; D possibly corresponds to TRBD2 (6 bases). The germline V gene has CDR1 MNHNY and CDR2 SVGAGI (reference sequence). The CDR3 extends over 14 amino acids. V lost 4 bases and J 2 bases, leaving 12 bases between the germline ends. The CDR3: CASSLAWGAYEQYF. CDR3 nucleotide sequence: TGTGCCAGCAGTTTAGCGTGGGGGGCCTACGAGCAGTACTTC.

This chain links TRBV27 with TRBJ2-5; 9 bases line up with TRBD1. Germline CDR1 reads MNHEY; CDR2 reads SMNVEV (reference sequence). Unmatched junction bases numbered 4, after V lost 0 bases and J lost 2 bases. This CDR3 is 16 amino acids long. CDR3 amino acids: CASSLSTGGVQETQYF. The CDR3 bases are TGTGCCAGCAGTTTATCGACAGGGGGTGTACAAGAGACCCAGTACTTC.

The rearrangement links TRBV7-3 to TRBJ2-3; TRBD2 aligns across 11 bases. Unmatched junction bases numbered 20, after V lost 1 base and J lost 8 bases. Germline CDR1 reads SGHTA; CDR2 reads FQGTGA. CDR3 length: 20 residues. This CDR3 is CASSLMEGLLAGGSGGTQYF. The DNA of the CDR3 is TGTGCCAGCAGCTTAATGGAGGGTCTCCTAGCGGGGGGCTCAGGGGGTACGCAGTATTTT.

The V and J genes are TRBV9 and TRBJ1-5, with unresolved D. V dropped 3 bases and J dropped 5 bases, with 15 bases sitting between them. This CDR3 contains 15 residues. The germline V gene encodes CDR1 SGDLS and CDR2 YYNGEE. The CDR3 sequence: CASSAQSEGDQPQHF. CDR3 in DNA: TGTGCCAGCAGCGCACAATCAGAGGGAGATCAGCCCCAGCATTTT.

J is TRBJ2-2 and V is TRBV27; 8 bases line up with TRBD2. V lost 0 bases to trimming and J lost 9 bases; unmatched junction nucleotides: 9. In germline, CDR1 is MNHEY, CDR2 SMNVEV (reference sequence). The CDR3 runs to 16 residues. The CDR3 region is CASSLSWGGGTRELFF. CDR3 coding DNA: TGTGCCAGCAGTTTATCGTGGGGCGGGGGGACCAGGGAGCTGTTTTTT.

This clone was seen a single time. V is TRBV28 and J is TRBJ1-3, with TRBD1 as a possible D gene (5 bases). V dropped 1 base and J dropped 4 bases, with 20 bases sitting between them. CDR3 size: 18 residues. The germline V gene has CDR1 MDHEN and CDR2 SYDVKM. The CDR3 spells CASSLYYPTGVEGNTIYF. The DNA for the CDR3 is TGTGCCAGCAGTTTATATTACCCAACGGGGGTGGAAGGAAACACCATATATTTT.

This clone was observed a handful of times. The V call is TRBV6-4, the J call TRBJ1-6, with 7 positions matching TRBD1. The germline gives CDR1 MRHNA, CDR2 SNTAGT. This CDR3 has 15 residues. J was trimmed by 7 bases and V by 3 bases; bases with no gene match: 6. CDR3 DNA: TGTGCCAGCAGTGAAGGACAGGTCCAGAATTCACCCCTCCACTTT. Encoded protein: CASSEGQVQNSPLHF.

This chain's CDR3 is CASSIVLSGGVYNEQFF. The CDR3 coding sequence is TGTGCCAGTAGTATAGTCTTATCGGGGGGCGTATACAATGAGCAGTTCTTC. The chain couples TRBV19 to TRBJ2-1, with a weak D call TRBD2 (7 bases). V dropped 1 base and J dropped 4 bases, with 17 bases sitting between them. There are 17 residues in the CDR3. In germline, CDR1 is LNHDA, CDR2 SQIVND (reference sequence).

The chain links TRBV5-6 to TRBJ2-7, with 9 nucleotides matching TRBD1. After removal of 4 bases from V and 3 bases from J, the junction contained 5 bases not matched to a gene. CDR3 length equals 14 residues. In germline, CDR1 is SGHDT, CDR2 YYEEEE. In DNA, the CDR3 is TGTGCCAGCAGCCTGGGACAGGGAGACTACGAGCAGTACTTC. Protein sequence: CASSLGQGDYEQYF.

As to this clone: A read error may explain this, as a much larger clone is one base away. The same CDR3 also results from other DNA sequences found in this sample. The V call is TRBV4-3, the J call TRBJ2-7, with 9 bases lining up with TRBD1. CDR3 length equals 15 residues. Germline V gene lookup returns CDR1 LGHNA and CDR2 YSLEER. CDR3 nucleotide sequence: TGCGCCAGCAGCCTCCACAGGGGGCTCGCCTACGAGCAATACTTC. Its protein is CASSLHRGLAYEQYF.

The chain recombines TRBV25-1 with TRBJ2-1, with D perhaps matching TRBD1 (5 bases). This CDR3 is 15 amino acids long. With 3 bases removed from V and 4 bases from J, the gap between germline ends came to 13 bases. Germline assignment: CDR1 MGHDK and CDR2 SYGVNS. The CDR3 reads CASSDWGKGYNEQFF. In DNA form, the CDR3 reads TGTGCCAGCAGTGACTGGGGTAAGGGGTACAATGAGCAGTTCTTC.